This T cell receptor beta chain appears in the sequencing data of a study of cytomegalovirus exposure and HLA in healthy donors. On the study more broadly: Researchers previously reported finding about 110 million unique TCR beta sequences from about 179 million T cells. Study findings and constraints: Several V segments, TRBV6-2 and TRBV6-3 among them, could not be told apart and were dropped. Three chains tied to CMV proved CMV antigen-specific in vitro. When analyzed later, a missense DCLRE1C variant was found to be linked to TCR beta V- and J-gene trimming.

PCR amplification relied on 60 Vbeta primers (plus 13 Jbeta primers). Profiled with immunoSEQ multiplex PCR; TCRdb holds only in-frame clones, not every one. In the table there are 150,000 to 200,000 clones, 85% to 90% of which are singletons. The CDR3 has 19 amino acids. Trimming removed 1 base from V and 0 bases from J, with 22 bases in between. Per germline, CDR1 GTSNPN and CDR2 SVGIG (reference sequence). This clone was observed a single time. Its target is not known. The clonotype comes from a woman between 18 and 29 years old in good health and CMV-seronegative. The rearrangement uses TRBV30 and TRBJ2-4; D possibly corresponds to TRBD2 (6 bases). Sequencing input: PBMCs. CDR3 DNA: TGTGCCTGGAGTGGGGCGGGGTCTCACCAAGGGGAAGCCAAAAACATTCAGTACTTC. Translating gives CAWSGAGSHQGEAKNIQYF.